These 9 T cell receptor beta chains originate from one sample sequenced in a study of T cells after yellow fever vaccination. TCRdb passed the 5' RACE reads through MiXCR, listing each CDR3 protein once. Counted here are about 120,000 distinct CDR3 sequences, around 8.6% occurring once; the ten biggest clones make up 25%. The sample in question was CD8+ T cells sorted from PBMCs, obtained 45 days after the yellow fever booster vaccination. Every receptor here comes from a man under 40 who received the YFV17D yellow fever vaccine.

This clonotype was detected ten times or more. The chain carries TRBV24-1 and TRBJ1-5; TRBD1 might be the D (5 bases). The CDR3 sequence is 14 residues long. V was pared by 6 bases and J by 1 base, with 9 bases between. Per germline, CDR1 KGHDR and CDR2 SFDVKD. This CDR3 is CATSPGSSNQPQHF. The CDR3 coding sequence is TGTGCCACCAGTCCAGGGTCAAGCAATCAGCCCCAGCATTTT.

This clonotype was detected ten times or more. The J gene is TRBJ2-7, the V gene TRBV20-1; D is perhaps TRBD2 (7 bases). The germline CDR1 and CDR2 sequences are DFQATT and SNEGSKA (reference sequence). The V end was cut by 0 bases, the J end by 3 bases, with 15 bases between. CDR3 size: 15 residues. The CDR3: CSARDRGASGYEQYF. Here the CDR3 DNA reads TGCAGTGCTAGAGATCGGGGGGCTAGCGGCTACGAGCAGTACTTC.

This clonotype was observed many times. J is TRBJ1-5 and V is TRBV4-2; 7 nucleotides align to TRBD1. J was trimmed by 2 bases and V by 0 bases; bases with no gene match: 4. Germline V lookup: CDR1 LGHNA, CDR2 YNFKEQ. CDR3 length: 16 amino acids. CDR3: CASSQETGEGNQPQHF. The CDR3 nucleotides are TGTGCCAGCAGCCAAGAAACAGGGGAAGGCAATCAGCCCCAGCATTTT.

The chain carries TRBV4-3 and TRBJ2-7; weak D call: TRBD2 (5 bases). Trimming took off 0 bases at V and 6 bases at J, with 9 bases between the two ends. This CDR3 contains 13 residues. The V gene's germline CDR1 is LGHNA and CDR2 YSLEER. The CDR3 DNA sequence: TGCGCCAGCAGCCAAGATCGAGGGCCCGAGCAGTACTTC. Protein sequence: CASSQDRGPEQYF.

The chain employs TRBV2 and TRBJ2-1, with TRBD1 as a possible D gene (5 bases). Germline values: CDR1 SNHLY, CDR2 FYNNEI. The V end was cut by 4 bases, the J end by 2 bases, with 12 bases between. This CDR3 has 15 residues. CDR3 residues: CASSGPREPYNEQFF. The CDR3 DNA is TGTGCCAGCAGTGGACCCAGGGAACCCTACAATGAGCAGTTCTTC.

Only a few counts were recorded for this clonotype. This sequence joins TRBV7-2 and TRBJ2-2; no clear D gene. V was cut by 10 bases and J by 1 base, with 7 bases left in between. Germline loops: CDR1 SGHTA, CDR2 FQGNSA. This CDR3 is built from 12 residues. The CDR3 here is CAKTLNTGELFF. In DNA form, the CDR3 reads TGTGCCAAAACCCTGAACACCGGGGAGCTGTTTTTT. Looking up the rest from reference TRBV7-2 and TRBJ2-2 gives the full variable domain: GAGVSQSPSNKVTEKGKDVELRCDPISGHTALYWYRQSLGQGLEFLIYFQGNSAPDKSGLPSDRFSAERTGGSVSTLTIQRTQQEDSAVYLCAKTLNTGELFFGEGSRLTVL.

Of note for this clonotype: At one boundary the junction diverges from the germline segment, which might be a read error. The CDR3: CGSKRGGSSTDTQYF. CDR3 sequence (DNA): TGTGGCAGCAAAAGGGGCGGGAGTTCCACAGATACGCAGTATTTT. The chain has TRBV2 and TRBJ2-3, with 7 bases identical to TRBD2. CDR1 and CDR2 (germline): SNHLY, FYNNEI. This CDR3 has 15 residues.

This clonotype was observed many times. The genes are TRBV12-3 or TRBV12-4 and TRBJ1-6; D unclear. There are 15 residues in the CDR3. Trimming took 6 bases from V and 5 from J, leaving 14 bases between them. The CDR3 bases are TGTGCCAGCAGCCCCGGGGAACTTAATAATTCACCCCTCCACTTT. It is translated as CASSPGELNNSPLHF.

This clonotype was seen more than once but under ten times. The chain couples TRBV7-2 to TRBJ1-1; 9 positions agree with TRBD1. Unmatched junction bases numbered 9, after V lost 5 bases and J lost 2 bases. The CDR3 consists of 16 residues. From germline, CDR1 is SGHTA and CDR2 FQGNSA. This CDR3 is CASSPRDRAINTEAFF. As DNA, the CDR3 is TGTGCCAGCAGCCCCCGGGACAGGGCAATAAACACTGAAGCTTTCTTT. The full variable domain, with the rest looked up from reference TRBV7-2 and TRBJ1-1, is GAGVSQSPSNKVTEKGKDVELRCDPISGHTALYWYRQSLGQGLEFLIYFQGNSAPDKSGLPSDRFSAERTGGSVSTLTIQRTQQEDSAVYLCASSPRDRAINTEAFFGQGTRLTVV.